The T cell receptor (beta chain) described here comes from a study of cytotoxic CD8 clonotypes in ibrutinib-treated CLL. Overall study context: Response was recorded as partial in 24 patients and complete in 2; at median roughly 73 months, roughly 15 remained remitted and about twelve had progressed. Findings and limits, study-wide: Lymph node repertoires were not studied, and sampling times were unmatched.

TCRdb's copy holds only in-frame clones and misses some; the assay was immunoSEQ multiplex PCR. The top ten clones hold less than 6.5% of a sample with about 86,000 clones, roughly 84% of them seen once. Looked up from germline, CDR1 is LNHNV and CDR2 is YYDKDF (reference sequence). This CDR3 comprises 15 residues. V lost 0 bases to trimming and J lost 3 bases; unmatched junction nucleotides: 2. This clone was picked up one time. Its antigen is currently unknown. The source was PBMCs, collected before ibrutinib treatment. This chain links TRBV15 with TRBJ2-7, with 10 bases fitting TRBD2. This sequence was found in a human donor with chronic lymphocytic leukemia. Written as DNA, the CDR3 is TGTGCCACCAGCAGAGAAAGGACTAGCGGCTACGAGCAGTACTTC. Translation gives CATSRERTSGYEQYF.